These T cell receptor beta chains were read from a single sample in a study of identical twins. One entry per CDR3 protein results from TCRdb running MiXCR on the 5' RACE reads. The sample holds around 370,000 distinct CDR3 sequences; about 10% are singletons and the top ten take roughly 8.9%. The sample was naive T cells sorted from blood. The receptors come from a woman aged 50 to 60 in good health. Both conserved end residues are part of each CDR3. A D gene is named only where the DNA matches it firmly. Some rows have no size entry. The others give once, few or many, or a class for an expanded clone.

j_call: TRBJ1-1
clone_size: few
v_call: TRBV7-9
d_call: -
cdr3_nt: TGTGCCAGCAACCTTGGGAACACTGAAGCTTTCTTT
cdr3_aa: CASNLGNTEAFF

j_call: TRBJ2-2
clone_size: -
v_call: TRBV20-1
d_call: TRBD1
cdr3_nt: TGCAGTGCTAGCCGGACAGGGGGTATCACCGGGGAGCTGTTTTTT
cdr3_aa: CSASRTGGITGELFF

j_call: TRBJ1-2
clone_size: many
v_call: TRBV15
d_call: -
cdr3_nt: TGTGCCACCAGGGGCATAGGAGGGGTGGACGGCTACACCTTC
cdr3_aa: CATRGIGGVDGYTF

j_call: TRBJ2-2
clone_size: -
v_call: TRBV19
d_call: -
cdr3_nt: TGTGCCAGTAGTATAGCGAATACTAGGTTTTCGGGGGAGCTGTTTTTT
cdr3_aa: CASSIANTRFSGELFF

j_call: TRBJ2-5
clone_size: few
v_call: TRBV4-1
d_call: TRBD2
cdr3_nt: TGCGCCAGCAGCCAAGTAGGACTAGCGGGAGTGGAGACCCAGTACTTC
cdr3_aa: CASSQVGLAGVETQYF

j_call: TRBJ2-7
clone_size: many
v_call: TRBV4-2
d_call: -
cdr3_nt: TGTGCCAGCAGCCAAGAGGGGGATGGAGCCCCGGACGAGCAGTACTTC
cdr3_aa: CASSQEGDGAPDEQYF

j_call: TRBJ2-2
clone_size: few
v_call: TRBV29-1
d_call: TRBD2
cdr3_nt: TGCAGCGCTATAGCGGGAGGGAACACCGGGGAGCTGTTTTTT
cdr3_aa: CSAIAGGNTGELFF

j_call: TRBJ1-2
clone_size: -
v_call: TRBV12-3/TRBV12-4
d_call: -
cdr3_nt: TGTGCCAGCAGCACCCCGGGGTTTGGCGGCTACACCTTC
cdr3_aa: CASSTPGFGGYTF

j_call: TRBJ2-3
clone_size: -
v_call: TRBV27
d_call: TRBD2
cdr3_nt: TGTGCCAGCAGTCTGGGACTAGCGGTCCCGGCAGATACGCAGTATTTT
cdr3_aa: CASSLGLAVPADTQYF

j_call: TRBJ2-5
clone_size: -
v_call: TRBV12-3/TRBV12-4
d_call: TRBD1
cdr3_nt: TGTGCCAGCAGTTTAGCTGGGGACAGGGCGGGCGTCACGCGAGAGACCCAGTACTTC
cdr3_aa: CASSLAGDRAGVTRETQYF

j_call: TRBJ1-1
clone_size: -
v_call: TRBV16
d_call: -
cdr3_nt: TGTGCCAGCCGCCCAGGTGGAGGAACTGAAGCTTTCTTT
cdr3_aa: CASRPGGGTEAFF

j_call: TRBJ2-5
clone_size: many
v_call: TRBV7-2
d_call: -
cdr3_nt: TGTGCCAGCAGCCGATCCAGGAACCCTCACCAAGAGACCCAGTACTTC
cdr3_aa: CASSRSRNPHQETQYF

j_call: TRBJ2-1
clone_size: -
v_call: TRBV7-9
d_call: TRBD1
cdr3_nt: TGTGCCAGCAGTTCGACAGGGACCCTTTACTACAATGAGCAGTTCTTC
cdr3_aa: CASSSTGTLYYNEQFF

j_call: TRBJ1-1
clone_size: -
v_call: TRBV20-1
d_call: -
cdr3_nt: TGCAGTGCTAGAGATTGGCAGGGAGCGAACACTGAAGCTTTCTTT
cdr3_aa: CSARDWQGANTEAFF

j_call: TRBJ2-3
clone_size: -
v_call: TRBV11-2
d_call: TRBD2
cdr3_nt: TGTGCCAGCAGCTCCCTGAGCGGGGGTCGCTCAGATACGCAGTATTTT
cdr3_aa: CASSSLSGGRSDTQYF

j_call: TRBJ1-5
clone_size: -
v_call: TRBV5-6
d_call: -
cdr3_nt: TGTGCCAGCAGCTCTCGCGGGGACGGGAATCAGCCCCAGCATTTT
cdr3_aa: CASSSRGDGNQPQHF

j_call: TRBJ2-3
clone_size: few
v_call: TRBV12-3/TRBV12-4
d_call: TRBD2
cdr3_nt: TGTGCCAGCGCATTCCCTGGGGGGGGAACTACGCAGTATTTT
cdr3_aa: CASAFPGGGTTQYF

j_call: TRBJ2-3
clone_size: few
v_call: TRBV18
d_call: TRBD2
cdr3_nt: TGTGCCAGCTCGCCCGGGACTAGAGCAGATACGCAGTATTTT
cdr3_aa: CASSPGTRADTQYF

j_call: TRBJ1-2
clone_size: many
v_call: TRBV12-3/TRBV12-4
d_call: -
cdr3_nt: TGTGCCAGCAGCGGAGGCCAGGGGCCTGGCTACACCTTC
cdr3_aa: CASSGGQGPGYTF

j_call: TRBJ2-7
clone_size: -
v_call: TRBV20-1
d_call: TRBD2
cdr3_nt: TGCAGTGCCCTGGGGACTAGCGGGAGTTTTCGCGAGCAGTACTTC
cdr3_aa: CSALGTSGSFREQYF

j_call: TRBJ2-7
clone_size: many
v_call: TRBV20-1
d_call: -
cdr3_nt: TGCAGTGCTAGCCGGGGGATGGGCTACGAGCAGTACTTC
cdr3_aa: CSASRGMGYEQYF

j_call: TRBJ1-1
clone_size: few
v_call: TRBV6-1
d_call: -
cdr3_nt: TGTGCCAGCAGGGGAACCCTCACTGAAGCTTTCTTT
cdr3_aa: CASRGTLTEAFF

j_call: TRBJ1-3
clone_size: many
v_call: TRBV6-5
d_call: -
cdr3_nt: TGTGCCAGCAGTTACGACGGAGACTCTGGAAACACCATATATTTT
cdr3_aa: CASSYDGDSGNTIYF

j_call: TRBJ2-5
clone_size: -
v_call: TRBV7-8
d_call: -
cdr3_nt: TGTGCCAGCAGCACCGCGGTGGGCCACCCTCAAGAGACCCAGTACTTC
cdr3_aa: CASSTAVGHPQETQYF

j_call: TRBJ2-7
clone_size: few
v_call: TRBV7-2
d_call: -
cdr3_nt: TGTGCCAGCAGCTTAGATAGGGTCGACGAGCAGTACTTC
cdr3_aa: CASSLDRVDEQYF

j_call: TRBJ2-7
clone_size: -
v_call: TRBV6-5
d_call: -
cdr3_nt: TGTGCCAGCAGTAAATACAGGGTTCCCCCTACCTACGAGCAGTACTTC
cdr3_aa: CASSKYRVPPTYEQYF

j_call: TRBJ1-4
clone_size: few
v_call: TRBV5-1
d_call: -
cdr3_nt: TGCGCCAGCAGCTTGGGGGTTTGGGACAAGGACGAAAAACTGTTTTTT
cdr3_aa: CASSLGVWDKDEKLFF

j_call: TRBJ2-6
clone_size: few
v_call: TRBV20-1
d_call: -
cdr3_nt: TGCAGTGCTTCGACTCCCTCTGGGGCCAACGTCCTGACTTTC
cdr3_aa: CSASTPSGANVLTF

j_call: TRBJ2-3
clone_size: -
v_call: TRBV7-8
d_call: TRBD2
cdr3_nt: TGTGCCAGCAGCCCCGAGGCTAGCGGGAATAGGGATACGCAGTATTTT
cdr3_aa: CASSPEASGNRDTQYF

j_call: TRBJ1-2
clone_size: many
v_call: TRBV30
d_call: -
cdr3_nt: TGTGCCTGGAGTTCCCCGCGGAAGCAGGGCTATGGCTACACCTTC
cdr3_aa: CAWSSPRKQGYGYTF

j_call: TRBJ2-1
clone_size: many
v_call: TRBV27
d_call: -
cdr3_nt: TGTGCCAGCAGTCAGAGAGCGAGGGACTTGAGATACAATGAGCAGTTCTTC
cdr3_aa: CASSQRARDLRYNEQFF

j_call: TRBJ2-1
clone_size: -
v_call: TRBV3-1
d_call: TRBD2
cdr3_nt: TGTGCCAGCAGCCAAGACCCTAGACTAGCGAATTACAATGAGCAGTTCTTC
cdr3_aa: CASSQDPRLANYNEQFF

j_call: TRBJ2-6
clone_size: few
v_call: TRBV20-1
d_call: -
cdr3_nt: TGCAGTGCCAGGCCGCTCTCTGGGGCCAACGTCCTGACTTTC
cdr3_aa: CSARPLSGANVLTF

j_call: TRBJ2-7
clone_size: -
v_call: TRBV12-3/TRBV12-4
d_call: -
cdr3_nt: TGTGCCAGCAGTTTACGGCGGGATAGCTACGAGCAGTACTTC
cdr3_aa: CASSLRRDSYEQYF

j_call: TRBJ2-1
clone_size: few
v_call: TRBV20-1
d_call: -
cdr3_nt: TGCAGTGCTAGACCCCGACAGCCTAATGAGCAGTTCTTC
cdr3_aa: CSARPRQPNEQFF

j_call: TRBJ2-5
clone_size: many
v_call: TRBV29-1
d_call: TRBD2
cdr3_nt: TGCAGCGTTGGACTAGCGGGAGGACAAGAGACCCAGTACTTC
cdr3_aa: CSVGLAGGQETQYF

j_call: TRBJ1-1
clone_size: few
v_call: TRBV5-1
d_call: -
cdr3_nt: TGCGCCAGCAGCGAAGACCTGCCGTCTTACACTGAAGCTTTCTTT
cdr3_aa: CASSEDLPSYTEAFF

j_call: TRBJ2-3
clone_size: many
v_call: TRBV10-3
d_call: TRBD1
cdr3_nt: TGTGCCATCAACCCCGGGACAGGGACAGATACGCAGTATTTT
cdr3_aa: CAINPGTGTDTQYF

j_call: TRBJ2-7
clone_size: few
v_call: TRBV5-1
d_call: TRBD2
cdr3_nt: TGCGCCAGCGGTCCGGGACTAGCGGGGCTCTCCTACGAGCAGTACTTC
cdr3_aa: CASGPGLAGLSYEQYF

j_call: TRBJ2-1
clone_size: -
v_call: TRBV4-1
d_call: -
cdr3_nt: TGCGCCAGCAGCCAAGAAGGAAGGGCAGGGAATGAGCAGTTCTTC
cdr3_aa: CASSQEGRAGNEQFF

j_call: TRBJ1-2
clone_size: many
v_call: TRBV27
d_call: -
cdr3_nt: TGTGCCAGCAGTTTCAGGGGCGGCTATGGCTACACCTTC
cdr3_aa: CASSFRGGYGYTF

j_call: TRBJ2-1
clone_size: few
v_call: TRBV7-9
d_call: TRBD2
cdr3_nt: TGTGCCAGCAGCTCGACTAGCGGGAGGTCCTCTAATGAGCAGTTCTTC
cdr3_aa: CASSSTSGRSSNEQFF

j_call: TRBJ1-2
clone_size: many
v_call: TRBV20-1
d_call: -
cdr3_nt: TGCAGTGCTAGTTCCTTCCGACAGGACGGCTATGGCTACACCTTC
cdr3_aa: CSASSFRQDGYGYTF

j_call: TRBJ2-7
clone_size: many
v_call: TRBV7-9
d_call: -
cdr3_nt: TGTGCCAGCAGCTTTCGAGGGACTTCCTACGAGCAGTACTTC
cdr3_aa: CASSFRGTSYEQYF

j_call: TRBJ2-6
clone_size: many
v_call: TRBV24-1
d_call: -
cdr3_nt: TGTGCCACCAGTTCCTTTGGGGCCAACGTCCTGACTTTC
cdr3_aa: CATSSFGANVLTF

j_call: TRBJ2-3
clone_size: few
v_call: TRBV7-8
d_call: TRBD2
cdr3_nt: TGTGCCAGCAGCTTTGAACTAGCGGTCACAGATACGCAGTATTTT
cdr3_aa: CASSFELAVTDTQYF

j_call: TRBJ1-1
clone_size: -
v_call: TRBV3-1
d_call: -
cdr3_nt: TGTGCCAGCAGCCAAGGGGGACGGGGCACTGAAGCTTTCTTT
cdr3_aa: CASSQGGRGTEAFF

j_call: TRBJ1-4
clone_size: few
v_call: TRBV5-6
d_call: -
cdr3_nt: TGTGCCAGCACTACCTACAGAAACAGGGCCGGTACTGAAAAACTGTTTTTT
cdr3_aa: CASTTYRNRAGTEKLFF

j_call: TRBJ1-3
clone_size: few
v_call: TRBV21-1
d_call: -
cdr3_nt: TGTGCCAGGCCCTCTCTCATTAAGAACACCATATATTTT
cdr3_aa: CARPSLIKNTIYF

j_call: TRBJ2-1
clone_size: -
v_call: TRBV5-1
d_call: TRBD2
cdr3_nt: TGCGCCAGCAGCTCGGGAGGGTATTATGAGCAGTTCTTC
cdr3_aa: CASSSGGYYEQFF

j_call: TRBJ1-5
clone_size: few
v_call: TRBV10-3
d_call: -
cdr3_nt: TGTGCCATCGGTTGGGAAAGCAATCAGCCCCAGCATTTT
cdr3_aa: CAIGWESNQPQHF

j_call: TRBJ2-5
clone_size: few
v_call: TRBV30
d_call: TRBD1
cdr3_nt: TGTGCCTGGAGTCCAACGACAGGGAAAGAGACCCAGTACTTC
cdr3_aa: CAWSPTTGKETQYF

j_call: TRBJ2-5
clone_size: -
v_call: TRBV7-2
d_call: TRBD1
cdr3_nt: TGTGCCAGCAGCTTAAACTGGGACAGGGGTGGGGAGACCCAGTACTTC
cdr3_aa: CASSLNWDRGGETQYF